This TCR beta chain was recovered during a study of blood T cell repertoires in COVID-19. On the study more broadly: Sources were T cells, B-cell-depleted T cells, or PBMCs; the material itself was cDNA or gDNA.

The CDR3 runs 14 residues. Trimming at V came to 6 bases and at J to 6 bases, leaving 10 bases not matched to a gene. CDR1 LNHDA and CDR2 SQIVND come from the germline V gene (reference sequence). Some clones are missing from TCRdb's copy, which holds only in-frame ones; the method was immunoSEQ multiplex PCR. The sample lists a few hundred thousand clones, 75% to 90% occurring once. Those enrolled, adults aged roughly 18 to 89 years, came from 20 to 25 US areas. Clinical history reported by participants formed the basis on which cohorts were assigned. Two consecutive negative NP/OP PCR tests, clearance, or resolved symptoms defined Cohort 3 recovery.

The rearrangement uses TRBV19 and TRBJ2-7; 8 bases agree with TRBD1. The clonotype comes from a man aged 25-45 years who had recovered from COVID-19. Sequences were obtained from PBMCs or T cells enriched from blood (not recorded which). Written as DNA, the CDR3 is TGTGCCAGTAGGGACGGACAGGGACTCTTCGAGCAGTACTTC. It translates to CASRDGQGLFEQYF. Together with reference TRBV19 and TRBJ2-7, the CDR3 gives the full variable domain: DGGITQSPKYLFRKEGQNVTLSCEQNLNHDAMYWYRQDPGQGLRLIYYSQIVNDFQKGDIAEGYSVSREKKESFPLTVTSAQKNPTAFYLCASRDGQGLFEQYFGPGTRLTVT.